The clone carrying this T cell receptor beta chain was seen only a few times. This sample was included in a study of cytomegalovirus exposure and HLA in healthy donors. 13 Jbeta primers and 60 Vbeta primers were used for the PCR. Repertoires were generated with immunoSEQ multiplex PCR, while TCRdb's copy carries only in-frame clones and drops some. The table shows under 150,000 clones, with about 9.1% occurring only once. Germline CDR1 and CDR2: LNHNV and YYDKDF (reference sequence). CDR3 size: 16 residues. V shed 5 bases and J 2 bases; nucleotides not matched to a gene: 8. The receptor comes from a middle-aged woman in good health and CMV-seropositive. The V call is TRBV15, the J call TRBJ1-5, with 8 bases lining up with TRBD1. Material: PBMCs. For the CDR3, the DNA is TGTGCCACCAGCGAAAGTGACAGGGGAGGCAATCAGCCCCAGCATTTT. Amino acids: CATSESDRGGNQPQHF.